Sequencing of this TCR beta chain was carried out in a study of response to subunit inactivated influenza vaccine. Study findings and constraints: The authors put forward the suggestion that each seasonal influenza vaccination may bring in only a limited number of new T cells.

This clonotype was picked up a small number of times. Its antigen is unidentified. TCRdb recomputed calls from the RT-PCR reads with MiXCR, one row per CDR3 protein. The sample holds approximately 200,000 distinct CDR3 sequences, around 14% seen once. This CDR3 is built from 17 residues. V was shortened by 1 base and J by 3 bases, with 19 bases between the two germline ends. CDR1 is SGHTA and CDR2 is FQGNSA in the germline V gene. The sequence was obtained from a man in his forties or fifties who received an inactivated influenza vaccine. The chain links TRBV7-2 to TRBJ2-7; weak D call: TRBD2 (6 bases). The sample in question was CD8+ T cells sorted from PBMCs, obtained roughly 5 days after vaccination. This CDR3 reads CASSLVSSGRINYEQYF. The CDR3 coding sequence is TGTGCCAGCAGCTTAGTTAGTAGCGGCAGAATAAACTACGAGCAGTACTTC.